One sample yielded the 3 T cell receptor beta chains listed below, sequenced in a study of molecular identifiers for immune sequencing clone quantification (dated by TCRdb to the late 2010s). Library prep was done by PCR. Sequencing was performed on a NextSeq 500. In TCRdb, the public reads were trimmed at Q25 with fastp and aligned with MiXCR, with productive beta chains retained. Rows with one shared CDR3 protein collapse into an entry with the most common genes and DNA. Recorded for this sample are under 600,000 distinct CDR3 sequences; about 26% of them occurred a single time. The top ten constitute just over 0.75% of the sample. Material: naive CD8+ T cells from blood, with Jurkat cell RNA spiked in. This specimen's cell subset or site label, per the study, means: FACS-sorted CD8+CD4-CCR7+CD45RA+ naive T cells. These receptors all come from a human donor in good health. Some libraries in this study had Jurkat cell RNA spiked in.

A remark on this clonotype: The junction departs from the called germline gene at one end, perhaps through a read error. CDR3 protein: CASSYVDPYVQYF. The CDR3 DNA sequence: TGTGCCAGCAGTTACGTGGACCCCTACGTGCAGTACTTC. The rearrangement joins TRBV6-2 or TRBV6-3 to TRBJ2-7; the D is unclear. The CDR3 length is 13 residues. Germline lookup yields CDR1 MNHEY and CDR2 SVGEGT.

This clonotype was recorded many times. The rearrangement uses TRBV4-3 and TRBJ2-1, with D tentatively TRBD1 (5 bases). Trimming removed 0 bases at V and 3 bases at J, with 12 bases between. The CDR3 has 16 amino acids. CDR1 LGHNA and CDR2 YSLEER come from the germline V gene. CDR3: CASSQDRAGFYNEQFF. CDR3 nucleotide sequence: TGCGCCAGCAGCCAAGACAGGGCAGGTTTCTACAATGAGCAGTTCTTC.

The gene calls are TRBV12-3 or TRBV12-4 and TRBJ2-5; 7 bases line up with TRBD1. The CDR3 contains 16 residues. V lost 2 bases and J lost 3; bases outside the gene matches: 9. In DNA form, the CDR3 reads TGTGCCAGCAGTTTACTGAACCGGGACAGAAAAGAGACCCAGTACTTC. Translation gives CASSLLNRDRKETQYF.